This T cell receptor (beta chain) was recorded in a study of T-cell reconstitution after alpha-beta-depleted transplantation in children. Whole-study results and caveats: Some patients owed their high day-60 TCRbeta diversity to surviving recipient T cells and thymic progenitors. Reportedly, alpha-beta T cells present about two months post-transplant originated from several hundred expanded clones of graft origin. The authors attributed T-cell counts and diversity one year after transplant mostly to newly produced T cells.

This clonotype has just a few counts. Its antigen is unidentified. Germline V gene lookup returns CDR1 DFQATT and CDR2 SNEGSKA (reference sequence). This CDR3 spans 16 amino acids. The J segment lost 7 bases and the V segment lost 2 bases, leaving 5 bases of the junction unmatched. As it was prepared, the TCRbeta library received unique molecular identifiers. TCRdb reanalysed the PCR reads using MiXCR and keeps one entry per CDR3 protein. Seen here are 330,000 or so distinct CDR3 sequences, 7.5% to 9% observed once, and the top ten hold about 9.1%. The chain uses TRBV20-1 and TRBJ2-1, with TRBD2 identical over 16 bases. The sequence was obtained from a female patient between 2 and 15 years old who had a stem cell transplant for Fanconi anemia, so the T cells may come from the graft donor. The material was peripheral blood, obtained 360 days after TCRalphabeta/CD19-depleted stem cell transplant. CDR3 bases: TGCAGTGCTAGACATTGGGGACTAGCGGGGGGGAATGAGCAGTTCTTC. Protein sequence: CSARHWGLAGGNEQFF.